These 11 T cell receptor beta chains originate from one sample sequenced in a study of stem cell transplantation in POMP-related autoinflammatory disease. Repertoires were generated with immunoSEQ multiplex PCR, while TCRdb's copy carries only in-frame clones and drops some. The sample records about 68,000 clones, roughly 88% being singletons. The material sequenced was CD4+ T cells from PBMCs, taken after stem cell transplantation. The receptors come from a human patient with POMP-related autoinflammation and immune dysregulation (PRAID). Some T cells may be the graft donor's.

This rearrangement joins TRBV30 to TRBJ2-5, with D maybe TRBD1 (6 bases). The germline gives CDR1 GTSNPN, CDR2 SVGIG (reference sequence). There are 14 residues in the CDR3. With 1 base removed from V and 5 bases from J, the gap between germline ends came to 14 bases. The DNA for the CDR3 is TGTGCCTGGAGTGCAAGGGGGAGCCGGGAGACCCAGTACTTC. Translating it yields CAWSARGSRETQYF.

The V call is TRBV4-1, the J call TRBJ2-2; no clear D. Germline lookup yields CDR1 MGHRA and CDR2 YSYEKL. The CDR3 length is 15 residues. Trimming left V 1 base short and J 0 bases short, with 6 bases between. The CDR3 DNA reads TGCGCCAGCAGCCAAGGGACGACGAACACCGGGGAGCTGTTTTTT. Translation gives CASSQGTTNTGELFF.

The genes are TRBV2 and TRBJ2-1, with a tentative D call TRBD1 (6 bases). Germline V gene lookup returns CDR1 SNHLY and CDR2 FYNNEI. CDR3 size: 14 residues. Between the trimmed V and J ends, which lost 6 bases and 7 bases, there was a span of 16 bases. The CDR3 reads CASRFAAGVNEQFF. In nucleotides, the CDR3 is TGTGCCAGCAGGTTTGCGGCAGGGGTTAATGAGCAGTTCTTC.

V is TRBV10-3 and J is TRBJ2-7; D remains ambiguous. Germline V gene lookup returns CDR1 ENHRY and CDR2 SYGVKD. Trimming removed 7 bases from V and 2 bases from J, with 15 bases in between. The CDR3 consists of 14 residues. The CDR3 bases are TGTGCCATCAAGTCGGGCCCTCAGGCCTACGAGCAGTACTTC. This codes for CAIKSGPQAYEQYF.

This clone was recorded only once. The chain carries TRBV18 and TRBJ1-5, with 7 bases that match TRBD1. V shed 3 bases and J 4 bases; nucleotides not matched to a gene: 6. Looked up from germline, CDR1 is KGHSH and CDR2 is LQKENI. There are 15 residues in the CDR3. The chain's CDR3 is CASSPSGQANQPQHF. CDR3 sequence (DNA): TGTGCCAGCTCACCCAGTGGACAGGCAAATCAGCCCCAGCATTTT.

The chain couples TRBV28 to TRBJ1-2; maybe TRBD1 (6 bases). V dropped 3 bases and J dropped 4 bases, with 24 bases sitting between them. From germline, CDR1 is MDHEN and CDR2 SYDVKM. This CDR3 is 18 amino acids long. The CDR3 region has the DNA TGTGCCAGCAGTTTTGAAGGCAGGTGGGGGGCCCAATTCTATGGCTACACCTTC. Encoded protein: CASSFEGRWGAQFYGYTF.

The chain combines TRBV6-5 with TRBJ2-7; TRBD1 agrees at 9 bases. V was clipped by 5 bases and J by 4 bases; unmatched bases: 9. Germline V CDR1 and CDR2: MNHEY, SVGAGI. The CDR3 totals 15 residues. The CDR3 sequence is CASSPLTGTGYEQYV. As DNA, the CDR3 is TGTGCCAGCAGTCCTCTGACCGGGACAGGGTACGAGCAGTACGTC.

V usage is TRBV27 and J usage is TRBJ1-6, with TRBD1 matching over 9 bases. There are 17 residues in the CDR3. Per the germline V gene, CDR1 is MNHEY and CDR2 is SMNVEV (reference sequence). V shed 2 bases, J shed 10 bases, and the junction held 12 bases outside the gene matches. The CDR3 sequence is CASSLGNVGTGSSPLHF. As DNA, the CDR3 is TGTGCCAGCAGTTTAGGGAACGTTGGGACAGGGAGCTCACCCCTCCACTTT.

This clone appeared once. This sample also contains other DNA sequences that code for the same CDR3. This chain uses TRBV5-1 with TRBJ2-3; 7 nucleotides line up with TRBD1. With V trimmed by 2 bases and J by 1 base, 1 base remained unmatched. The germline V gene has CDR1 SGHRS and CDR2 YFSETQ. The length of the CDR3 is 14 residues. Here the CDR3 reads CASSFGQGTDTQYF. The CDR3 nucleotides are TGCGCCAGCAGCTTCGGACAGGGCACAGATACGCAGTATTTT.

CDR3 nucleotide sequence: TGTGCCAGCAGCCATCCTCAGGGAAACCCTGAAGCTTTCTTT. Amino acids: CASSHPQGNPEAFF. The rearrangement uses TRBV3-1 (or the pseudogene TRBV3-2) and TRBJ1-1; D is perhaps TRBD1 (5 bases). Trimming pared 3 bases from V and 6 bases from J, leaving 14 bases between. CDR3 length equals 14 residues. CDR1 and CDR2 (germline): LGHDT, YNNKEL (reference sequence).

The chain uses TRBV19 and TRBJ1-6; D unclear. The CDR3 loop spans 13 amino acids. Germline CDR1 and CDR2: LNHDA and SQIVND (reference sequence). The V end was cut by 3 bases, the J end by 6 bases, with 6 bases between. CDR3 DNA sequence: TGTGCCAGTAGTATTAGCGGTAATTCACCCCTCCACTTT. This codes for CASSISGNSPLHF.